These 13 T cell receptor beta chains share one sample of origin, sequenced in a study of OX40 agonist ivuxolimab in advanced cancers. This table comes from immunoSEQ multiplex PCR, and its TCRdb copy is limited to in-frame clones, with some not included. The profile shows roughly 110,000 clones, 75% to 95% of them singletons. The starting material was CD4+ or CD8+ T cells sorted from blood, obtained in a trial of the OX40 agonist ivuxolimab. These receptors were obtained from an adult with an advanced solid tumor such as melanoma, head and neck, liver or kidney cancer.

The rearrangement links TRBV23-1 to TRBJ1-5; the match to TRBD1 covers 12 bases. TRBV23-1 is reported as an ORF; its role is uncertain. V lost 2 bases to trimming and J lost 5 bases; unmatched junction nucleotides: 7. The CDR3 runs 17 residues. CDR3 sequence: CASSQDNRDRGHQPQHF. The CDR3 DNA reads TGCGCCAGCAGTCAAGATAACCGGGACAGGGGGCATCAGCCCCAGCATTTT.

This chain links TRBV7-6 with TRBJ2-2; 7 bases are shared with TRBD1. With V trimmed by 5 bases and J by 3 bases, 6 bases remained unmatched. Germline lookup yields CDR1 SGHVS and CDR2 FNYEAQ. The CDR3 contains 15 residues. The CDR3 DNA sequence: TGTGCCAGCAGCCGCACAGGGGTCTACACCGGGGAGCTGTTTTTT. Translated: CASSRTGVYTGELFF. The variable domain in full, completed from reference TRBV7-6 and TRBJ2-2, reads GAGVSQSPRYKVTKRGQDVALRCDPISGHVSLYWYRQALGQGPEFLTYFNYEAQQDKSGLPNDRFSAERPEGSISTLTIQRTEQRDSAMYRCASSRTGVYTGELFFGEGSRLTVL.

The chain joins TRBV27 to TRBJ1-5; TRBD1 matches 7 bases. Germline assignment: CDR1 MNHEY and CDR2 SMNVEV (reference sequence). Germline trimming cut 3 bases from V and 0 bases from J; bases unmatched to any gene: 11. The CDR3 length is 18 residues. CDR3 sequence: CASSFSMPGQTSNQPQHF. CDR3 nucleotide sequence: TGTGCCAGCAGTTTCTCAATGCCGGGACAGACTAGCAATCAGCCCCAGCATTTT.

The chain carries TRBV12-5 and TRBJ2-1; TRBD1 aligns across 8 bases. CDR1 is LGHNT and CDR2 is FRNRAP in the germline V gene. V dropped 2 bases and J dropped 10; count of bases not matched to a gene: 7. The CDR3 spans 14 residues. CDR3 amino acids: CASGLTTGQGEQFF. The DNA for the CDR3 is TGTGCTAGTGGTTTGACCACCGGACAGGGCGAGCAGTTCTTC.

Of note for this clone: A read error may account for a junction end that differs from germline. This chain links TRBV7-2 with TRBJ1-1; D is unclear. Looked up from germline, CDR1 is SGHTA and CDR2 is FQGNSA. The CDR3 runs 11 residues. CDR3 region: CASSLVTGPNF. CDR3 bases: TGTGCCAGCAGCTTAGTCACCGGACCAAACTTT. Full variable domain (remainder filled in from reference TRBV7-2 and TRBJ1-1): GAGVSQSPSNKVTEKGKDVELRCDPISGHTALYWYRQSLGQGLEFLIYFQGNSAPDKSGLPSDRFSAERTGGSVSTLTIQRTQQEDSAVYLCASSLVTGPNFGQGTRLTVV.

The rearrangement joins TRBV28 to TRBJ2-5, with D tentatively TRBD1 (7 bases). The CDR3 contains 15 residues. In germline, CDR1 is MDHEN, CDR2 SYDVKM. The V end lost 3 bases, the J end lost 5 bases, and 16 bases lay between the germline ends. CDR3 bases: TGTGCCAGCAGTTTGCGACTAGGGGGCTTGGAGACCCAGTACTTC. The encoded protein is CASSLRLGGLETQYF.

The CDR3 nucleotides read TGTGCCAGCAGCCGGGGACTAGCGGGAAGTCAGCAGTACTTC. Its translation: CASSRGLAGSQQYF. The rearrangement uses TRBV7-2 and TRBJ2-7; 13 bases line up with TRBD2. There are 14 residues in the CDR3. Looked up from germline, CDR1 is SGHTA and CDR2 is FQGNSA. V trimming: 5 bases; J trimming: 8 bases; junction bases outside the gene matches: 6.

The rearrangement joins TRBV19 to TRBJ1-5, with D unresolved. The CDR3 loop spans 15 amino acids. Trimming took off 8 bases at V and 0 bases at J, with 14 bases between the two ends. Germline lookup yields CDR1 LNHDA and CDR2 SQIVND (reference sequence). CDR3 sequence: CASHPGLDSNQPQHF. In DNA form, the CDR3 reads TGTGCCAGTCACCCGGGCCTAGATAGCAATCAGCCCCAGCATTTT.

This clone was seen once. This chain links TRBV4-3 with TRBJ2-1; weak D call: TRBD1 (8 bases). V lost 1 base to trimming and J lost 0 bases, with 16 bases between them. The CDR3 runs 18 residues. The germline CDR1 and CDR2 sequences are LGHNA and YSLEER. CDR3: CASSQAPQGGSSYNEQFF. CDR3 in DNA: TGCGCCAGCAGCCAAGCTCCACAGGGGGGGAGCTCCTACAATGAGCAGTTCTTC.

This chain uses TRBV19 with TRBJ2-3; the D call may be TRBD1 or TRBD2 (5 bases each). The germline V and J ends were trimmed by 3 bases and 5 bases, with 12 bases remaining between them. Germline values: CDR1 LNHDA, CDR2 SQIVND (reference sequence). This CDR3 contains 14 residues. The CDR3 loop is CASSIGAGVDTQYF. The CDR3 nucleotides read TGTGCCAGTAGTATTGGGGCCGGGGTAGATACGCAGTATTTT.

The rearrangement uses TRBV6-1 and TRBJ1-5; D gene ambiguous. CDR1 is MNHNS, CDR2 SASEGT, per germline. The CDR3 contains 14 residues. V was cut by 6 bases and J by 0 bases, with 9 bases left in between. The CDR3 loop is CASRGGYSNQPQHF. Here the CDR3 DNA reads TGTGCCAGCAGAGGCGGATATAGCAATCAGCCCCAGCATTTT.

This chain connects TRBV7-8 to TRBJ1-1, with TRBD1 matching 11 bases. Germline loops: CDR1 SGHVS, CDR2 FQNEAQ. CDR3 length: 16 residues. The ends lost 10 bases at V and 6 bases at J; junction bases unmatched: 16. This chain's CDR3 is CANQPYGTGGIAEAFF. For the CDR3, the DNA is TGTGCCAACCAACCTTACGGGACAGGGGGAATCGCTGAAGCTTTCTTT.

This rearrangement joins TRBV18 to TRBJ2-5; D remains unclear. The germline gives CDR1 KGHSH, CDR2 LQKENI. This CDR3 contains 14 residues. V gave up 0 bases and J gave up 5 bases, with 10 bases separating them. Written as DNA, the CDR3 is TGTGCCAGCTCACCACCGGGCAGTGCGGAGACCCAGTACTTC. It codes for CASSPPGSAETQYF.